These T cell receptor beta chains were read from a single sample in a study of cytomegalovirus exposure and HLA in healthy donors. Here immunoSEQ multiplex PCR was the method, and the copy in TCRdb shows in-frame clones only, minus some. Its table records about 200,000 clones. Sequences were obtained from PBMCs. The receptors come from a man aged 25 to 40 in good health and CMV-seronegative. CDR3s include the opening cysteine and the closing phenylalanine or tryptophan. A D gene is named only where the DNA matches it firmly. Clone sizes are given selectively: once, few, many, or a class where the clone is expanded.

j_gene: TRBJ2-1
len: 18
v_gene: TRBV18
abundance: .
d_gene: TRBD2
CDR3aa: CASSPYFGTSGSYNEQFF
CDR3nt: TGTGCCAGCTCACCATACTTCGGGACTAGCGGGTCCTACAATGAGCAGTTCTTC

j_gene: TRBJ1-1
len: 14
v_gene: TRBV18
abundance: .
d_gene: .
CDR3aa: CATSLEGGSTEAFF
CDR3nt: TGTGCCACCTCCCTGGAGGGTGGGAGCACTGAAGCTTTCTTT

j_gene: TRBJ2-3
len: 14
v_gene: TRBV7-9
abundance: .
d_gene: .
CDR3aa: CASSLVASVDTQYF
CDR3nt: TGTGCCAGCAGCTTAGTTGCTAGCGTGGATACGCAGTATTTT

j_gene: TRBJ2-7
len: 14
v_gene: TRBV5-1
abundance: .
d_gene: TRBD1
CDR3aa: CASSLVQGPGQGSF
CDR3nt: TGCGCCAGCAGCTTGGTGCAAGGGCCCGGACAGGGGTCCTTC

j_gene: TRBJ1-2
len: 12
v_gene: TRBV5-4
abundance: .
d_gene: .
CDR3aa: CASSLYEDGYTF
CDR3nt: TGTGCCAGCAGCCTTTACGAGGATGGCTACACCTTC

j_gene: TRBJ1-2
len: 14
v_gene: TRBV4-3
abundance: .
d_gene: .
CDR3aa: CASSSRGAPYGYTF
CDR3nt: TGCGCCAGCAGTTCTCGTGGGGCGCCCTATGGCTACACCTTC

j_gene: TRBJ2-3
len: 15
v_gene: TRBV5-1
abundance: .
d_gene: TRBD2
CDR3aa: CASSLTSGRADTQYF
CDR3nt: TGCGCCAGCAGCCTGACTAGCGGGAGAGCAGATACGCAGTATTTT

j_gene: TRBJ1-5
len: 15
v_gene: TRBV27
abundance: .
d_gene: TRBD1
CDR3aa: CASSPYTGGNQPQHF
CDR3nt: TGTGCCAGCAGTCCATACACAGGGGGCAATCAGCCCCAGCATTTT

j_gene: TRBJ2-3
len: 16
v_gene: TRBV5-1
abundance: .
d_gene: .
CDR3aa: CASSLEPSGSTDTQYF
CDR3nt: TGCGCCAGCAGCTTGGAACCCAGCGGGAGCACAGATACGCAGTATTTT

j_gene: TRBJ1-5
len: 14
v_gene: TRBV2
abundance: .
d_gene: .
CDR3aa: CASSPWGRGQPQHF
CDR3nt: TGTGCCAGCAGCCCCTGGGGTAGGGGTCAGCCCCAGCATTTT

j_gene: TRBJ2-7
len: 14
v_gene: TRBV6-6
abundance: .
d_gene: .
CDR3aa: CASSAQGVSYEQYF
CDR3nt: TGTGCCAGCAGTGCTCAGGGTGTCTCCTACGAGCAGTACTTC

j_gene: TRBJ1-5
len: 14
v_gene: TRBV5-1
abundance: .
d_gene: TRBD1
CDR3aa: CASSWGQGNQPQHF
CDR3nt: TGCGCCAGCAGTTGGGGACAGGGGAATCAGCCCCAGCATTTT

j_gene: TRBJ2-7
len: 13
v_gene: TRBV13
abundance: .
d_gene: TRBD2
CDR3aa: CASASSGSFEQYF
CDR3nt: TGTGCCAGCGCCTCTAGCGGGAGCTTCGAGCAGTACTTC

j_gene: TRBJ1-1
len: 14
v_gene: TRBV2
abundance: .
d_gene: .
CDR3aa: CASSEREGLPEAFF
CDR3nt: TGTGCCAGCAGTGAACGGGAGGGTCTCCCTGAAGCTTTCTTT

j_gene: TRBJ2-1
len: 15
v_gene: TRBV7-2
abundance: .
d_gene: TRBD2
CDR3aa: CASSPRGSGGNEQFF
CDR3nt: TGTGCCAGCAGCCCCAGGGGTAGCGGGGGTAATGAGCAGTTCTTC

j_gene: TRBJ1-2
len: 15
v_gene: TRBV28
abundance: .
d_gene: TRBD1
CDR3aa: CASSPGTAWPLGYTF
CDR3nt: TGTGCCAGCAGTCCGGGGACAGCCTGGCCCCTTGGCTACACCTTC

j_gene: TRBJ2-1
len: 16
v_gene: TRBV7-9
abundance: medium-sized
d_gene: .
CDR3aa: CASSLKDYRPYNEQFF
CDR3nt: TGTGCCAGCAGCTTAAAGGACTACCGACCCTACAATGAGCAGTTCTTC

j_gene: TRBJ1-1
len: 13
v_gene: TRBV6-1
abundance: .
d_gene: .
CDR3aa: CASSEEAVTEAFF
CDR3nt: TGTGCCAGCAGTGAGGAGGCAGTTACTGAAGCTTTCTTT

j_gene: TRBJ1-1
len: 15
v_gene: TRBV5-1
abundance: .
d_gene: TRBD1
CDR3aa: CASSLWGQAPTEAFF
CDR3nt: TGCGCCAGCAGCTTGTGGGGACAGGCGCCGACTGAAGCTTTCTTT

j_gene: TRBJ1-3
len: 13
v_gene: TRBV10-2
abundance: .
d_gene: .
CDR3aa: CASSVEVGNTIYF
CDR3nt: TGCGCCAGCAGTGTGGAGGTTGGAAACACCATATATTTT

j_gene: TRBJ2-2
len: 13
v_gene: TRBV6-5
abundance: .
d_gene: TRBD2
CDR3aa: CASTGGNTGELFF
CDR3nt: TGTGCCAGTACGGGGGGGAACACCGGGGAGCTGTTTTTT

j_gene: TRBJ2-7
len: 14
v_gene: TRBV6-5
abundance: .
d_gene: TRBD2
CDR3aa: CASRDSGSSYEQYF
CDR3nt: TGTGCCAGCAGGGACAGCGGGAGCTCCTACGAGCAGTACTTC

j_gene: TRBJ2-7
len: 16
v_gene: TRBV5-5
abundance: .
d_gene: TRBD1
CDR3aa: CASSLDGTGGTYEQYF
CDR3nt: TGTGCCAGCAGCTTGGACGGGACAGGGGGTACCTACGAGCAGTACTTC

j_gene: TRBJ2-1
len: 16
v_gene: TRBV28
abundance: .
d_gene: TRBD2
CDR3aa: CASSLTSGRTYNEQFF
CDR3nt: TGTGCCAGCAGTCTGACTAGCGGGAGGACCTACAATGAGCAGTTCTTC

j_gene: TRBJ2-1
len: 16
v_gene: TRBV2
abundance: .
d_gene: .
CDR3aa: CASSRRGGQDYNEQFF
CDR3nt: TGTGCCAGCAGCCGACGAGGCGGTCAAGATTACAATGAGCAGTTCTTC

j_gene: TRBJ2-3
len: 18
v_gene: TRBV7-6
abundance: .
d_gene: .
CDR3aa: CASSSPFARMASTDTQYF
CDR3nt: TGTGCCAGCAGCTCCCCGTTTGCGCGGATGGCTAGCACAGATACGCAGTATTTT

j_gene: TRBJ1-4
len: 15
v_gene: TRBV28
abundance: .
d_gene: TRBD1
CDR3aa: CASSPKTGVNEKLFF
CDR3nt: TGTGCCAGCAGTCCCAAGACAGGGGTTAATGAAAAACTGTTTTTT

j_gene: TRBJ2-2
len: 15
v_gene: TRBV6-5
abundance: .
d_gene: TRBD1
CDR3aa: CASSYRDRGSGELFF
CDR3nt: TGTGCCAGCAGTTACCGGGACAGGGGGAGCGGGGAGCTGTTTTTT

j_gene: TRBJ1-2
len: 14
v_gene: TRBV10-3
abundance: .
d_gene: TRBD1
CDR3aa: CAISWGQGEGGYTF
CDR3nt: TGTGCCATCAGCTGGGGCCAGGGGGAAGGCGGCTACACCTTC

j_gene: TRBJ2-1
len: 15
v_gene: TRBV7-3
abundance: .
d_gene: .
CDR3aa: CASSLGGNSYNEQFF
CDR3nt: TGTGCCAGCAGCTTAGGAGGAAATTCCTACAATGAGCAGTTCTTC

j_gene: TRBJ1-5
len: 15
v_gene: TRBV28
abundance: .
d_gene: .
CDR3aa: CASSLLADSNQPQHF
CDR3nt: TGTGCCAGCAGTCTGCTGGCAGATAGCAATCAGCCCCAGCATTTT

j_gene: TRBJ2-5
len: 16
v_gene: TRBV7-6
abundance: .
d_gene: TRBD2
CDR3aa: CASSLMSSGSQETQYF
CDR3nt: TGTGCCAGCAGCTTAATGTCTAGCGGGAGCCAAGAGACCCAGTACTTC

j_gene: TRBJ1-3
len: 16
v_gene: TRBV5-8
abundance: .
d_gene: .
CDR3aa: CASSLGQGNSGNTIYF
CDR3nt: TGTGCCAGCAGCTTGGGTCAGGGGAACTCTGGAAACACCATATATTTT

j_gene: TRBJ2-7
len: 14
v_gene: TRBV19
abundance: .
d_gene: .
CDR3aa: CAKKNQGISYEQYF
CDR3nt: TGTGCCAAAAAGAACCAGGGGATCTCCTACGAGCAGTACTTC

j_gene: TRBJ2-7
len: 16
v_gene: TRBV11-3
abundance: .
d_gene: TRBD1
CDR3aa: CASSRRTGENSYEQYF
CDR3nt: TGTGCCAGCAGCCGACGGACAGGGGAAAACTCCTACGAGCAGTACTTC

j_gene: TRBJ1-1
len: 16
v_gene: TRBV18
abundance: .
d_gene: TRBD1
CDR3aa: CASSPPGQGPVTEAFF
CDR3nt: TGTGCCAGCTCACCGCCCGGACAGGGACCGGTCACTGAAGCTTTCTTT

j_gene: TRBJ2-5
len: 14
v_gene: TRBV11-3
abundance: .
d_gene: TRBD1
CDR3aa: CASSLTGTEETQYF
CDR3nt: TGTGCCAGCAGCTTGACAGGGACAGAAGAGACCCAGTACTTC

j_gene: TRBJ2-7
len: 15
v_gene: TRBV7-9
abundance: .
d_gene: .
CDR3aa: CASSSGGKRDYEQYF
CDR3nt: TGTGCCAGCAGCTCAGGGGGGAAGCGTGACTACGAGCAGTACTTC

j_gene: TRBJ1-6
len: 16
v_gene: TRBV14
abundance: .
d_gene: TRBD1
CDR3aa: CASSLGQPDYNSPLHF
CDR3nt: TGTGCCAGCAGCCTGGGACAGCCTGACTATAATTCACCCCTCCACTTT

j_gene: TRBJ1-1
len: 15
v_gene: TRBV9
abundance: .
d_gene: TRBD1
CDR3aa: CASSTSLTGPPEAFF
CDR3nt: TGTGCCAGCAGCACATCGTTGACAGGGCCCCCTGAAGCTTTCTTT

j_gene: TRBJ2-1
len: 15
v_gene: TRBV19
abundance: .
d_gene: TRBD1
CDR3aa: CASSIADRGLGEQFF
CDR3nt: TGTGCCAGTAGTATTGCGGACAGGGGTTTGGGTGAGCAGTTCTTC

j_gene: TRBJ1-2
len: 13
v_gene: TRBV28
abundance: .
d_gene: .
CDR3aa: CASSLSRGRSYTF
CDR3nt: TGTGCCAGCAGTTTATCCCGAGGTCGAAGCTACACCTTC

j_gene: TRBJ2-1
len: 14
v_gene: TRBV7-3
abundance: .
d_gene: .
CDR3aa: CASSPSAIFHEQFF
CDR3nt: TGTGCCAGCAGTCCTAGCGCCATCTTTCATGAGCAGTTCTTC

j_gene: TRBJ2-7
len: 15
v_gene: TRBV4-1
abundance: .
d_gene: .
CDR3aa: CASSPRAAGAIEQYF
CDR3nt: TGCGCCAGCAGCCCCCGGGCCGCGGGGGCCATCGAGCAGTACTTC

j_gene: TRBJ1-2
len: 14
v_gene: TRBV29-1
abundance: .
d_gene: TRBD1
CDR3aa: CSASGTGGTYGYTF
CDR3nt: TGCAGCGCCTCCGGGACAGGGGGAACCTATGGCTACACCTTC

j_gene: TRBJ2-2
len: 13
v_gene: TRBV30
abundance: .
d_gene: .
CDR3aa: CAWSIRENGELFF
CDR3nt: TGTGCCTGGAGCATAAGGGAGAACGGGGAGCTGTTTTTT

j_gene: TRBJ2-7
len: 12
v_gene: TRBV30
abundance: .
d_gene: .
CDR3aa: CAWSRTSHEQYF
CDR3nt: TGTGCCTGGAGTAGAACATCTCACGAGCAGTACTTC

j_gene: TRBJ2-3
len: 16
v_gene: TRBV6-1
abundance: .
d_gene: TRBD2
CDR3aa: CASSGRKLAGADTQYF
CDR3nt: TGTGCCAGCAGTGGTCGGAAGCTAGCGGGAGCAGATACGCAGTATTTT

j_gene: TRBJ2-1
len: 15
v_gene: TRBV29-1
abundance: .
d_gene: .
CDR3aa: CSVEDPRQPYNEQFF
CDR3nt: TGCAGCGTTGAAGATCCGAGACAGCCCTACAATGAGCAGTTCTTC

j_gene: TRBJ2-5
len: 13
v_gene: TRBV10-3
abundance: .
d_gene: .
CDR3aa: CAISERSGETQYF
CDR3nt: TGTGCCATCAGTGAGCGGAGTGGAGAGACCCAGTACTTC

j_gene: TRBJ2-1
len: 17
v_gene: TRBV27
abundance: .
d_gene: TRBD2
CDR3aa: CASSFLKTSGFYNEQFF
CDR3nt: TGTGCCAGCAGTTTCCTAAAGACTAGCGGGTTCTACAATGAGCAGTTCTTC

j_gene: TRBJ1-2
len: 15
v_gene: TRBV4-3
abundance: .
d_gene: .
CDR3aa: CASSQDGGFNYGYTF
CDR3nt: TGCGCCAGCAGCCAAGATGGAGGGTTCAACTATGGCTACACCTTC